Listed here are 8 T cell receptor beta chains from one sample, sequenced in a study of cytotoxic CD8 clonotypes in ibrutinib-treated CLL. Sequenced by immunoSEQ multiplex PCR; TCRdb stores in-frame clones only, minus some. The sample consists of around 70,000 clones, roughly two thirds of them appearing once. Sequenced here: PBMCs, sampled after 12 months of ibrutinib treatment. These receptors all come from a human donor with chronic lymphocytic leukemia.

Of note for this clone: Other DNA sequences of this sample code for an identical CDR3. The chain couples TRBV4-1 to TRBJ1-5; D call uncertain. Trimming stripped 1 base from V and 0 bases from J, with 1 base between. There are 13 residues in the CDR3. The germline V gene encodes CDR1 MGHRA and CDR2 YSYEKL. The CDR3 reads CASSQGSNQPQHF. The DNA of the CDR3 is TGCGCCAGCAGCCAAGGTAGCAATCAGCCCCAGCATTTT.

The chain links TRBV7-2 to TRBJ2-7; the match to TRBD2 covers 13 bases. There are 17 residues in the CDR3. CDR1 is SGHTA, CDR2 FQGNSA, per germline. The ends lost 2 bases at V and 2 bases at J; junction bases unmatched: 6. CDR3 region: CASSLWTSGGGTYEQYF. CDR3 DNA: TGTGCCAGCAGCTTATGGACTAGCGGGGGTGGAACCTACGAGCAGTACTTC. Filled out from reference TRBV7-2 and TRBJ2-7, the complete variable domain reads GAGVSQSPSNKVTEKGKDVELRCDPISGHTALYWYRQSLGQGLEFLIYFQGNSAPDKSGLPSDRFSAERTGGSVSTLTIQRTQQEDSAVYLCASSLWTSGGGTYEQYFGPGTRLTVT.

The chain recombines TRBV5-1 with TRBJ1-4, with 7 bases aligning to TRBD1. With V trimmed by 5 bases and J by 7 bases, 8 bases remained unmatched. Germline loops: CDR1 SGHRS, CDR2 YFSETQ. CDR3 length: 14 residues. CDR3 residues: CASRSGTAPEKLFF. CDR3 DNA sequence: TGCGCCAGCAGGTCCGGGACAGCTCCTGAAAAACTGTTTTTT. The full variable domain, its missing parts supplied by reference TRBV5-1 and TRBJ1-4, is KAGVTQTPRYLIKTRGQQVTLSCSPISGHRSVSWYQQTPGQGLQFLFEYFSETQRNKGNFPGRFSGRQFSNSRSEMNVSTLELGDSALYLCASRSGTAPEKLFFGSGTQLSVL.

This chain uses TRBV2 with TRBJ2-1, with 8 positions matching TRBD1. The CDR3 is made up of 13 amino acids. Germline CDR1 reads SNHLY; CDR2 reads FYNNEI. V was clipped by 7 bases and J by 2 bases; unmatched bases: 1. The CDR3 nucleotides read TGTGCCAGCATACAGGGGGCCTACAATGAGCAGTTCTTC. It is translated as CASIQGAYNEQFF.

The chain carries TRBV5-6 and TRBJ1-4, with TRBD1 matching 8 bases. The germline V gene has CDR1 SGHDT and CDR2 YYEEEE. This CDR3 is built from 12 residues. V shed 3 bases, J shed 12 bases, and the junction held 4 bases outside the gene matches. The CDR3 coding sequence is TGTGCCAGCAGCTCGCCGGGACAGGAACTGTTTTTT. Translated, it gives CASSSPGQELFF.

This chain uses TRBV11-1 with TRBJ2-7, with D maybe TRBD2 (5 bases). CDR1 is SGHAT and CDR2 is FQDESV in the germline V gene (reference sequence). Trimming pared 5 bases from V and 6 bases from J, leaving 17 bases between. CDR3 length: 14 residues. Here the CDR3 DNA reads TGTGCCAGCAGCCGCGTCGACCCTAGCCCCGAGCAGTACTTC. Translated: CASSRVDPSPEQYF. The full variable domain, in which reference TRBV11-1 and TRBJ2-7 provide the parts outside the CDR3, is EAEVAQSPRYKITEKSQAVAFWCDPISGHATLYWYRQILGQGPELLVQFQDESVVDDSQLPKDRFSAERLKGVDSTLKIQPAELGDSAMYLCASSRVDPSPEQYFGPGTRLTVT.

This sequence joins TRBV2 and TRBJ2-1; no clear D gene. This CDR3 has 14 amino acids. Per the germline V gene, CDR1 is SNHLY and CDR2 is FYNNEI. V was pared by 8 bases and J by 0 bases, with 11 bases between. CDR3 nucleotides: TGTGCCAGCCAACCCCCCCGCTCCTACAATGAGCAGTTCTTC. The encoded protein is CASQPPRSYNEQFF.

There are a few counts of this clone. The chain recombines TRBV7-9 with TRBJ2-7; TRBD1 matches at 8 bases. This CDR3 contains 15 residues. V shed 3 bases, J shed 4 bases, and the junction held 8 bases outside the gene matches. The germline CDR1 and CDR2 sequences are SEHNR and FQNEAQ (reference sequence). The CDR3 sequence: CASSFSNGQGYEQYF. CDR3 bases: TGTGCCAGCAGCTTCTCGAACGGACAGGGATACGAGCAGTACTTC.